This T cell receptor (beta chain) came from a study of T cell responses to AZD1222 COVID-19 vaccine. General study points: Only a handful of AZD1222 recipients, several in all, had baseline seropositivity. White British donors predominated, females outnumbered males, and clonal diversity was possibly underestimated.

Germline CDR1 ENHRY, CDR2 SYGVKD. The CDR3 is made up of 12 amino acids. V gave up 11 bases and J gave up 4 bases, with 15 bases separating them. The protocol was immunoSEQ multiplex PCR, while the TCRdb copy is restricted to in-frame clones and leaves out a portion. This sample has some 150,000 clones, with around nine tenths found just once. Of note for this clone: The antigen is undetermined.

The sample here was peripheral blood, taken on day 0 of AZD1222 vaccination. The receptor was derived from an adult in good health. This chain uses TRBV10-3 with TRBJ2-7; D gene unclear. The CDR3 here is CASSPWEYEQYF. CDR3 coding DNA: TGTGCCTCCTCTCCGTGGGAATACGAGCAGTACTTC.